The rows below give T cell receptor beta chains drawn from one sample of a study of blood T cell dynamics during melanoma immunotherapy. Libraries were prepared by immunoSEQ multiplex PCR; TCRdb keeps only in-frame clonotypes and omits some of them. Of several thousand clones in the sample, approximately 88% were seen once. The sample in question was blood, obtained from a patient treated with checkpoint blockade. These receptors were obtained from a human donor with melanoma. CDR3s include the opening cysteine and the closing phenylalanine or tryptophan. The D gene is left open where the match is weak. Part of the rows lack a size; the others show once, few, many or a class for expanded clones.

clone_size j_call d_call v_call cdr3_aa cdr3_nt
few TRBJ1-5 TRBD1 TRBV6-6 CASSYLGQGLQHF TGTGCCAGCAGTTACCTGGGACAGGGTCTCCAGCATTTT
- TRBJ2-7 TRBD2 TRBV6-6 CASSYSGTRAEQYF TGTGCCAGCAGTTACTCTGGGACTAGAGCCGAGCAGTACTTC
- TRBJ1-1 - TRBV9 CASSVRDGLYTEAFF TGTGCCAGCAGCGTAAGGGACGGACTCTACACTGAAGCTTTCTTT
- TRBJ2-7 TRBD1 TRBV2 CASIPGQGATYEQYF TGTGCCAGCATCCCAGGACAGGGGGCGACCTACGAGCAGTACTTC
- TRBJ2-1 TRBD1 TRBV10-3 CAISGDRGRPYNEQFF TGTGCCATCAGCGGGGACAGGGGGCGCCCCTACAATGAGCAGTTCTTC
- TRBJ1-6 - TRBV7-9 CASSLTSSYSPLHF TGTGCCAGCAGCTTAACCAGTTCTTATTCACCCCTCCACTTT
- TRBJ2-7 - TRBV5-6 CASSVRTEQYF TGTGCCAGCAGCGTCCGGACGGAACAGTACTTC
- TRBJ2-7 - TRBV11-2 CASSLARSGTKTYEQYF TGTGCCAGCAGCTTAGCGAGATCCGGGACAAAAACTTACGAGCAGTACTTC
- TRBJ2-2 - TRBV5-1 CASSQRPMDGELFF TGCGCCAGCAGCCAGAGACCCATGGACGGGGAGCTGTTTTTT
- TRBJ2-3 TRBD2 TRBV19 CASSKGPPGLAGDTQYF TGTGCCAGTAGTAAGGGACCTCCGGGACTAGCAGGAGATACGCAGTATTTT
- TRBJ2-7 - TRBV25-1 CASMGPTLVEQYF TGTGCCAGCATGGGACCGACCCTAGTGGAGCAGTACTTC
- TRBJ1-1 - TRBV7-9 CASSPLGGVLYSVNTEAFF TGTGCCAGCAGCCCTTTAGGTGGGGTTCTGTATTCCGTGAACACTGAAGCTTTCTTT
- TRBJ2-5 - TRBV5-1 CASSLRGQETQYF TGCGCCAGCAGCCTTCGGGGACAAGAGACCCAGTACTTC
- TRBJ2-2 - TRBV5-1 CASSFEAGRTGELFF TGCGCCAGCAGCTTTGAGGCAGGGAGGACCGGGGAGCTGTTTTTT
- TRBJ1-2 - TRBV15 CATSTWERTNYGYTF TGTGCCACCAGCACCTGGGAGAGGACTAACTATGGCTACACCTTC
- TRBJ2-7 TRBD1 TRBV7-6 CASSWRQGQYEQYF TGTGCCAGCAGCTGGCGACAGGGACAATACGAGCAGTACTTC
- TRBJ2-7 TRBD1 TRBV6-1 CASQQGAFSYEQYF TGTGCCAGCCAGCAGGGGGCGTTTTCCTACGAGCAGTACTTC
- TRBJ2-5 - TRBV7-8 CASSFTPRGGDEYF TGTGCCAGCAGCTTCACCCCTCGAGGGGGGGACGAGTACTTC
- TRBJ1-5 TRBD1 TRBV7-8 CASSERGDRAYSNQPQHF TGTGCCAGCAGCGAGAGAGGGGACAGGGCATATAGCAATCAGCCCCAGCATTTT
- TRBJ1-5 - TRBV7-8 CASSLERSQPQHF TGTGCCAGCAGCTTAGAAAGAAGTCAGCCCCAGCATTTT
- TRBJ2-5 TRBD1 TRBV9 CASSTPTGGGETQYF TGTGCCAGCAGCACCCCGACAGGGGGGGGAGAGACCCAGTACTTC
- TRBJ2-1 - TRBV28 CASSLVLEQFF TGTGCCAGCAGTTTAGTTCTGGAGCAGTTCTTC
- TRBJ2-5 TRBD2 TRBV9 CASSASRRRGLGEETQYF TGTGCCAGCAGCGCCTCTCGGAGGAGGGGACTAGGCGAAGAGACCCAGTACTTC
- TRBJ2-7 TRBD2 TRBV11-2 CASSLMRAGGYEQYF TGTGCCAGCAGCTTAATGCGAGCGGGGGGCTACGAGCAGTACTTC